Below, 3 T cell receptor beta chains from the same sample are listed, as sequenced in a study of blood T cell repertoires in COVID-19. Profiled with immunoSEQ multiplex PCR; TCRdb holds only in-frame clones, not every one. Of fewer than 55,000 clones listed, around 83% were seen once; the top ten hold roughly 15%. The sequenced material came from peripheral blood. The receptors originated from a human donor with acute or convalescent COVID-19. The donor label of this sample is uncertain.

The chain is built from TRBV7-9 and TRBJ2-5; 9 bases agree with TRBD1. This CDR3 is built from 15 residues. V shed 4 bases, J shed 4 bases, and the junction held 7 bases outside the gene matches. From germline, CDR1 is SEHNR and CDR2 FQNEAQ (reference sequence). DNA of the CDR3: TGTGCCAGCAGCTCCTTAACAGGGGGCAGAGAGACCCAGTACTTC. Translation gives CASSSLTGGRETQYF.

The genes are TRBV24-1 and TRBJ2-2, with D perhaps TRBD1 (5 bases). Germline CDR1 and CDR2: KGHDR and SFDVKD. The V end lost 7 bases, the J end lost 1 base, and 9 bases lay between the germline ends. The CDR3 covers 14 residues. The CDR3 DNA reads as TGTGCCACCAGATCCGGACAGAACACCGGGGAGCTGTTTTTT. Its protein product is CATRSGQNTGELFF.

V is TRBV10-1 and J is TRBJ2-7, with a possible D match to TRBD1 (5 bases). CDR3 length: 12 amino acids. Germline V lookup: CDR1 WNHNN, CDR2 SYGVQD (reference sequence). The V and J ends lost 2 bases and 9 bases respectively, with 11 bases between them. As DNA, the CDR3 is TGCGCCAGCAGTGAGGGGGCAAAGGGGCAGTACTTC. It is translated as CASSEGAKGQYF.